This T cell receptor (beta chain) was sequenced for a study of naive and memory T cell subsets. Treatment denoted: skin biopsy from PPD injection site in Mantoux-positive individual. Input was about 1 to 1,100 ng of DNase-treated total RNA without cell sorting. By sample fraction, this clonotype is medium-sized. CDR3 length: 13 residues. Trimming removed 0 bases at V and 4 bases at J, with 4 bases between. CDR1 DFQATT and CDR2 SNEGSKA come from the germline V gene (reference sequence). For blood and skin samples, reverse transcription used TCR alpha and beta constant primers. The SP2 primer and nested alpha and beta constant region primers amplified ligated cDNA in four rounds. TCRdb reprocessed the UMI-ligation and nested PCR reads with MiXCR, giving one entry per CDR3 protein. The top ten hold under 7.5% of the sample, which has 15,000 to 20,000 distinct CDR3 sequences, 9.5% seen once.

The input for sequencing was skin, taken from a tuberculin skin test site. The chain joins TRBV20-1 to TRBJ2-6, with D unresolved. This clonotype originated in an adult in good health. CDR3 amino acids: CSARDLGANVLTF. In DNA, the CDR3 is TGCAGTGCTAGAGACCTCGGGGCCAACGTCCTGACTTTC.